This T cell receptor (beta chain) came from a study of blood T cell repertoires in COVID-19. This study enrolled people aged about 18 to 100 from approximately 25 US geographic areas. Donors in Cohort 3 who had recovered were those with two negative PCRs, healthcare professional clearance, or resolution of their symptoms. Authors' methods: Cell counts per sample came from amplifying reference gene primers. TCRdb keeps only in-frame clones here, not all; method: immunoSEQ multiplex PCR. That table gives V, J and clone size, and the DNA gave D and trimming. The sample lists about 470,000 clones; roughly 87% were seen once. This receptor was obtained from a woman between 18 and 29 years old who had recovered from COVID-19. Sequenced material: PBMCs or T cells enriched from blood (not recorded which).

CDR3 DNA: TGTGCCAGCAGCGTCATACAGGGTGGCTACACCTTC. Translated: CASSVIQGGYTF. V gene TRBV11-2 combines with J gene TRBJ1-2; D possibly corresponds to TRBD1 (6 bases). This CDR3 contains 12 residues. V dropped 5 bases and J dropped 7 bases, with 11 bases sitting between them. The germline CDR1 and CDR2 sequences are SGHAT and FQNNGV. Full variable domain (rest looked up from reference TRBV11-2 and TRBJ1-2): EAGVAQSPRYKIIEKRQSVAFWCNPISGHATLYWYQQILGQGPKLLIQFQNNGVVDDSQLPKDRFSAERLKGVDSTLKIQPAKLEDSAVYLCASSVIQGGYTFGSGTRLTVV.